This T cell receptor beta chain comes out of a study of control samples from healthy donors and cancer patients. The assay was immunoSEQ multiplex PCR, and TCRdb's table has in-frame clones only and misses some. Seen here are 400,000 to 500,000 clones, around 90% observed once, and the top ten hold approximately 6.3%. The germline V gene encodes CDR1 MNHNY and CDR2 SVGAGI (reference sequence). The CDR3 covers 15 residues. The trim removed 2 bases at V and 2 bases at J, leaving 5 bases unmatched. The clonotype originates from a man in his forties with head and neck cancer. Sequencing input: PBMCs. The chain has TRBV6-6 and TRBJ2-5; 7 bases are shared with TRBD1. The CDR3 DNA reads as TGTGCCAGCAGTTACAGCTGGGACAGACAAGAGACCCAGTACTTC. As protein: CASSYSWDRQETQYF.